This T cell receptor (beta chain) comes out of a study of PD-L1 blockade in urothelial cancer. Study context: When patients started atezolizumab at some point between 2014 and 2015, it was given at 1,200 mg intravenously every 3 weeks. Most patients, about nine tenths of the roughly 29, were males with bladder-origin cancer. Median T cell yield from blood was approximately 130,000.

The method was immunoSEQ multiplex PCR; TCRdb's version includes in-frame clones alone and lacks a portion of them. The repertoire holds about 36,000 clones, with around four fifths as singletons. Trimming removed 8 bases from V and 5 bases from J; junction bases left unmatched: 13. This CDR3 has 16 residues. Germline V gene sequence: CDR1 SNHLY, CDR2 FYNNEI. Documented time point: peripheral blood 6 weeks after treatment start. The receptor comes from a man in his forties with urothelial cancer. V gene TRBV2 combines with J gene TRBJ2-4; 9 bases agree with TRBD2. This sample comprised PBMCs, obtained around atezolizumab (anti-PD-L1) treatment. CDR3 in amino acids: CASDKAQRLAENIQYF. DNA of the CDR3: TGTGCCAGCGATAAAGCACAGAGACTAGCGGAAAACATTCAGTACTTC. Variable domain in full (rest from reference TRBV2 and TRBJ2-4): EPEVTQTPSHQVTQMGQEVILRCVPISNHLYFYWYRQILGQKVEFLVSFYNNEISEKSEIFDDQFSVERPDGSNFTLKIRSTKLEDSAMYFCASDKAQRLAENIQYFGAGTRLSVL.